These 21 T cell receptor beta chains share one sample of origin, sequenced in a study of T cell responses to AZD1222 COVID-19 vaccine. The assay was immunoSEQ multiplex PCR, and TCRdb's table has in-frame clones only and misses some. This repertoire shows approximately 150,000 clones, about 90% found once; its top ten account for about 1%. The sample in question was peripheral blood, obtained 28 days after the second AZD1222 dose. These receptors were taken from an adult who received the AZD1222 COVID-19 vaccine.

This chain connects TRBV7-6 to TRBJ1-2, with D maybe TRBD1 (5 bases). From germline, CDR1 is SGHVS and CDR2 FNYEAQ. The CDR3 contains 13 residues. V lost 3 bases and J lost 6, with 11 bases in between. CDR3 sequence reads: CASSFPGRDGYTF. The CDR3 bases are TGTGCCAGCAGCTTCCCAGGGAGGGATGGCTACACCTTC.

This chain connects TRBV5-4 to TRBJ1-2; D perhaps matches TRBD1 (5 bases). Per the germline V gene, CDR1 is SGHNT and CDR2 is YYREEE (reference sequence). The CDR3 totals 16 residues. Trimming removed 4 bases from V and 6 bases from J, with 22 bases in between. The CDR3 spells CASSKGTAHSTHGYTF. For the CDR3, the DNA is TGTGCCAGCAGCAAAGGGACTGCCCATTCAACGCATGGCTACACCTTC.

The V and J genes are TRBV5-1 and TRBJ2-1, with 15 bases matching TRBD2. The CDR3 is 16 residues long. The V gene end was trimmed by 6 bases and the J gene end by 3 bases; junction bases not matched to a gene: 4. Germline values: CDR1 SGHRS, CDR2 YFSETQ. The CDR3: CASTGLAGGLYNEQFF. CDR3 nucleotides: TGCGCCAGCACGGGACTAGCGGGGGGCCTCTACAATGAGCAGTTCTTC.

V usage is TRBV2 and J usage is TRBJ1-5, with no clear D. With 4 bases removed from V and 0 bases from J, the gap between germline ends came to 10 bases. The CDR3 length is 15 residues. CDR1 and CDR2 (germline): SNHLY, FYNNEI. The CDR3 DNA reads as TGTGCCAGCAGTGGAATTCAAAGTAGCAATCAGCCCCAGCATTTT. Translation: CASSGIQSSNQPQHF.

The chain couples TRBV3-1 (or the pseudogene TRBV3-2) to TRBJ1-4, with TRBD1 matching 8 bases. The CDR3 length is 14 residues. The V segment lost 7 bases and the J segment 7 bases; nucleotides outside the gene matches: 8. Germline V gives CDR1 LGHDT, CDR2 YNNKEL (reference sequence). The CDR3 spells CASMPTGAPEKLFF. The CDR3 DNA is TGTGCCAGCATGCCGACAGGGGCCCCTGAAAAACTGTTTTTT.

V usage is TRBV14 and J usage is TRBJ1-2; D not certain. The CDR3 is 14 amino acids. Trimming pared 0 bases from V and 6 bases from J, leaving 11 bases between. Germline CDR1 and CDR2: SGHDN and FVKESK. This CDR3 reads CASSQDTGIHGYTF. CDR3 DNA: TGTGCCAGCAGCCAAGATACGGGCATTCATGGCTACACCTTC.

The chain uses TRBV11-2 and TRBJ2-3, with D unresolved. Germline V gene data show CDR1 as SGHAT and CDR2 as FQNNGV. V was trimmed by 3 bases and J by 5 bases, leaving 3 bases between them. This CDR3 has 11 residues. The CDR3 region is CASSFLDTQYF. The CDR3 region has the DNA TGTGCCAGCAGCTTCTTAGATACGCAGTATTTT.

The sample holds one count of this clone. The J gene is TRBJ2-7, the V gene TRBV10-1, with D perhaps matching TRBD2 (6 bases). The DNA end is more similar to TRBJ2-5, so the J call may be wrong. Germline lookup yields CDR1 WNHNN and CDR2 SYGVQD (reference sequence). The CDR3 is 13 residues long. In DNA, the CDR3 is TGCGCCAGCAGTAGGGACTCTGAAGAGACCCAGTACTTC. It yields the protein CASSRDSEETQYF.

This chain joins TRBV11-3 and TRBJ2-3, with a weak D call TRBD1 (7 bases). CDR3 length: 16 residues. The V gene lost 0 bases and the J gene lost 3 bases, with 13 bases spanning the gap. From germline, CDR1 is SGHNT and CDR2 YENEEA. The CDR3 spells CASSLDPAGGTDTQYF. The CDR3 DNA reads TGTGCCAGCAGCTTAGATCCGGCAGGGGGGACAGATACGCAGTATTTT.

The gene calls are TRBV27 and TRBJ1-6; 9 bases fit TRBD1. Germline trimming cut 6 bases from V and 7 bases from J; bases unmatched to any gene: 10. Germline CDR1 and CDR2: MNHEY and SMNVEV (reference sequence). The CDR3 loop spans 16 amino acids. Here the CDR3 DNA reads TGTGCCAGCAGGAGACCCGGACAGGGGCGGAATTCACCCCTCCACTTT. It translates to CASRRPGQGRNSPLHF.

The chain uses TRBV19 and TRBJ1-3; no firm D call. In germline, CDR1 is LNHDA, CDR2 SQIVND (reference sequence). The CDR3 spans 14 residues. V lost 7 bases, J lost 0 bases, and 10 bases lay in between. The CDR3 loop reads CASKMIFSGNTIYF. The CDR3 DNA reads TGTGCCAGTAAAATGATCTTCTCTGGAAACACCATATATTTT.

V is TRBV20-1 and J is TRBJ1-1; the D is unclear. There are 10 residues in the CDR3. The germline gives CDR1 DFQATT, CDR2 SNEGSKA (reference sequence). V was shortened by 3 bases and J by 11 bases, with 10 bases between the two germline ends. CDR3 sequence: CSARIVVAFF. CDR3 coding DNA: TGCAGTGCTAGGATAGTGGTGGCTTTCTTT.

The chain joins TRBV6-5 to TRBJ1-1, with 7 bases identical to TRBD1. The V and J ends lost 6 bases and 4 bases, in that order; junction bases with no gene match: 8. The CDR3 is made up of 14 amino acids. The V gene's germline CDR1 is MNHEY and CDR2 SVGAGI. The CDR3 DNA reads TGTGCCAGCAGACTACGACAGGGCGGCACTGAAGCTTTCTTT. This codes for CASRLRQGGTEAFF.

J is TRBJ2-5 and V is TRBV10-3, with D maybe TRBD2 (5 bases). This CDR3 spans 11 amino acids. The germline CDR1 and CDR2 sequences are ENHRY and SYGVKD. Trimming stripped 8 bases from V and 3 bases from J, with 7 bases between. CDR3: CAIGREETQYF. In DNA, the CDR3 is TGTGCCATCGGGCGGGAAGAGACCCAGTACTTC.

Here the CDR3 reads CASSLGDSTDTQYF. The CDR3 DNA is TGTGCCAGCAGCTTAGGGGATAGCACAGATACGCAGTATTTT. This chain joins TRBV7-9 and TRBJ2-3; D gene ambiguous. The germline V gene encodes CDR1 SEHNR and CDR2 FQNEAQ (reference sequence). This CDR3 has 14 amino acids. Trimming stripped 1 base from V and 0 bases from J, with 5 bases between. The whole variable domain, filled in from reference TRBV7-9 and TRBJ2-3, reads DTGVSQNPRHKITKRGQNVTFRCDPISEHNRLYWYRQTLGQGPEFLTYFQNEAQLEKSRLLSDRFSAERPKGSFSTLEIQRTEQGDSAMYLCASSLGDSTDTQYFGPGTRLTVL.

This clone was detected only a few times. This chain joins TRBV11-2 and TRBJ1-4, with a tentative D call TRBD1 (5 bases). V lost 5 bases and J 7 bases, leaving 14 bases between the germline ends. Per the germline V gene, CDR1 is SGHAT and CDR2 is FQNNGV. CDR3 length: 14 amino acids. The CDR3: CASSPGARGEKLFF. Here the CDR3 DNA reads TGTGCCAGCAGCCCTGGGGCAAGGGGTGAAAAACTGTTTTTT.

The V gene is TRBV29-1, the J gene TRBJ1-1, with a weak D call TRBD1 (5 bases). Trimming pared 5 bases from V and 7 bases from J, leaving 17 bases between. The germline V gene has CDR1 SQVTM and CDR2 ANQGSEA. The CDR3 has 13 residues. CDR3 sequence (DNA): TGCAGCGTTAACGACAGACCGGGGGGTGAAGCTTTCTTT. This sequence encodes CSVNDRPGGEAFF.

This sequence joins TRBV7-3 and TRBJ2-5; no clear D gene. This CDR3 comprises 12 residues. Germline V CDR1 and CDR2: SGHTA, FQGTGA. V lost 2 bases, J lost 4 bases, and 5 bases lay in between. CDR3 protein: CASSLPGETQYF. The CDR3 region has the DNA TGTGCCAGCAGCTTACCTGGAGAGACCCAGTACTTC.

J is TRBJ1-1 and V is TRBV30; D not certain. This CDR3 contains 15 residues. Germline assignment: CDR1 GTSNPN and CDR2 SVGIG (reference sequence). Trimming left V 4 bases short and J 2 bases short, with 17 bases between. This CDR3 is CAWTPRWVTNTEAFF. The CDR3 nucleotides are TGTGCCTGGACCCCGCGGTGGGTTACCAACACTGAAGCTTTCTTT.

The CDR3 bases are TGTGCCAGCAGCGCGGGACAGGGGTTGAACACTGAAGCTTTCTTT. As protein: CASSAGQGLNTEAFF. The chain joins TRBV7-3 to TRBJ1-1; 10 bases align to TRBD1. CDR1 and CDR2 from the germline V gene are SGHTA and FQGTGA. V shed 5 bases, J shed 0 bases, and the junction held 3 bases outside the gene matches. The CDR3 has 15 residues.

The rearrangement links TRBV19 to TRBJ1-2, with D possibly being TRBD1 (5 bases). This CDR3 spans 15 amino acids. V lost 7 bases and J 0 bases, leaving 15 bases between the germline ends. Germline CDR1 and CDR2: LNHDA and SQIVND (reference sequence). The CDR3 protein is CASTPLDRPNYGYTF. The CDR3 nucleotides are TGTGCCAGTACCCCACTAGACAGACCTAACTATGGCTACACCTTC.